Presented here are 13 T cell receptor beta chains from one specimen sequenced in a study of T-cell reconstitution after alpha-beta-depleted transplantation in children (dated by TCRdb to between 2015 and 2016). Libraries were built with PCR. TCRdb records Illumina HiSeq 2500 as the sequencer. To normalize quantification of the TCRbeta repertoire, the TCR libraries were built with molecular barcoding that relied on unique molecular identifiers. The public reads were quality trimmed at Q25 with fastp and then assembled into clones with MiXCR by TCRdb, keeping productive beta chains. Each record represents a unique CDR3 protein, reported with the most common genes and DNA among its rows. Recorded for this sample are around 250,000 distinct CDR3 sequences; more than 20% of them occurred a single time. The top ten clones comprise around 2.5% of the sample. This sample's treatment or condition label indicates: allogeneic hematopoietic cell transplantation with graft depleted of TCRalphabeta T cells and CD19 B cells.

The sample was PBMCs, taken before TCRalphabeta/CD19-depleted stem cell transplant. The receptors shown here come from a girl aged 2 to 9 with Fanconi anemia, due to receive a stem cell transplant.

This clonotype was found many times. The chain employs TRBV20-1 and TRBJ1-1; no clear D. The V end was cut by 1 base, the J end by 1 base, with 7 bases between. Germline CDR1 and CDR2: DFQATT and SNEGSKA (reference sequence). The CDR3 length is 13 residues. CDR3 nucleotides: TGCAGTGCTAGAGGCGGGCAGAACACTGAAGCTTTCTTT. This encodes CSARGGQNTEAFF.

At least ten counts were recorded for this clonotype. V is TRBV15 and J is TRBJ1-2; maybe TRBD1 (5 bases). The CDR3 has 13 residues. CDR1 is LNHNV and CDR2 is YYDKDF in the germline V gene (reference sequence). V shed 1 base and J shed 8 bases, with 11 bases lying between them. The CDR3 DNA reads TGTGCCACCAGCAGAGTCCAGGGCAAGGGCTACACCTTC. Translated: CATSRVQGKGYTF.

The V call is TRBV28, the J call TRBJ2-1; tentatively, D is TRBD2 (6 bases). This CDR3 contains 16 residues. The ends were cut back, 2 bases at V and 0 bases at J, with 11 bases in the middle. Germline assignment: CDR1 MDHEN and CDR2 SYDVKM. CDR3 sequence: CASSLNMGLSYNEQFF. The CDR3 DNA follows: TGTGCCAGCAGTTTAAACATGGGACTCTCCTACAATGAGCAGTTCTTC. The whole variable domain, filled in from reference TRBV28 and TRBJ2-1, reads DVKVTQSSRYLVKRTGEKVFLECVQDMDHENMFWYRQDPGLGLRLIYFSYDVKMKEKGDIPEGYSVSREKKERFSLILESASTNQTSMYLCASSLNMGLSYNEQFFGPGTRLTVL.

The chain joins TRBV12-3 or TRBV12-4 to TRBJ2-4; D uncertain. The CDR3 is made up of 14 amino acids. The V and J ends lost 3 bases and 1 base respectively, with 7 bases between them. This chain's CDR3 is CASSFGMAKNIQYF. The CDR3 nucleotides read TGTGCCAGCAGTTTCGGTATGGCCAAAAACATTCAGTACTTC.

This clonotype was seen many times. The rearrangement uses TRBV29-1 and TRBJ2-1; D unresolved. Germline V gene data show CDR1 as SQVTM and CDR2 as ANQGSEA. The V gene lost 4 bases and the J gene lost 4 bases, with 8 bases spanning the gap. This CDR3 region has 12 residues. The CDR3 here is CSVVGRYNEQFF. The CDR3 DNA reads TGCAGCGTTGTAGGGCGATACAATGAGCAGTTCTTC.

This clonotype was found many times. The chain is built from TRBV25-1 and TRBJ2-1, with D possibly matching TRBD2 (7 bases). The CDR3 is made up of 13 amino acids. Trimming left V 1 base short and J 10 bases short, with 11 bases between. Germline assignment: CDR1 MGHDK and CDR2 SYGVNS. The CDR3 here is CASSEWSGGEQFF. The CDR3 DNA reads as TGTGCCAGCAGTGAATGGTCGGGGGGCGAGCAGTTCTTC.

This clonotype was found many times. The chain couples TRBV7-2 to TRBJ2-4; the D gene is possibly TRBD1 (6 bases). The V gene's germline CDR1 is SGHTA and CDR2 FQGNSA. The V and J ends lost 5 bases and 8 bases respectively, with 19 bases between them. The CDR3 contains 15 residues. The CDR3 region has the DNA TGTGCCAGCAGCCAGGGACCGAGAAAGGGGGACATTCAGTACTTC. It is translated as CASSQGPRKGDIQYF. Looking up the rest from reference TRBV7-2 and TRBJ2-4 gives the full variable domain: GAGVSQSPSNKVTEKGKDVELRCDPISGHTALYWYRQSLGQGLEFLIYFQGNSAPDKSGLPSDRFSAERTGGSVSTLTIQRTQQEDSAVYLCASSQGPRKGDIQYFGAGTRLSVL.

This clonotype came up many times. The genes are TRBV24-1 and TRBJ1-2; 10 bases agree with TRBD1. CDR3 length equals 13 residues. The trim removed 9 bases at V and 8 bases at J, leaving 8 bases unmatched. Germline-derived CDR1 and CDR2 are KGHDR and SFDVKD. In DNA form, the CDR3 reads TGTGCCACCCGGGACAGGGGCTCATACGGCTACACCTTC. Encoded protein: CATRDRGSYGYTF.

This clonotype was picked up many times. The CDR3 bases are TGCAGTGCTACCAACCCGGGACTAGATAAACAAGAGACCCAGTACTTC. It codes for CSATNPGLDKQETQYF. The rearrangement links TRBV20-1 to TRBJ2-5; 8 nucleotides align to TRBD2. The ends lost 4 bases at V and 2 bases at J; junction bases unmatched: 12. The germline V gene encodes CDR1 DFQATT and CDR2 SNEGSKA (reference sequence). This CDR3 comprises 16 residues.

This clonotype appeared once. CDR3 sequence (DNA): TGTGCCACCTGGACTAGCGGGCCCTACGAGCAGTACTTC. The encoded protein is CATWTSGPYEQYF. The rearrangement uses TRBV10-3 and TRBJ2-7; 11 nucleotides match TRBD2. Germline V gene lookup returns CDR1 ENHRY and CDR2 SYGVKD. The CDR3 runs to 13 residues. The J segment lost 2 bases and the V segment lost 10 bases, leaving 4 bases of the junction unmatched.

This chain uses TRBV19 with TRBJ1-6; 7 bases map to TRBD1. This CDR3 is 13 amino acids long. Germline V gene sequence: CDR1 LNHDA, CDR2 SQIVND (reference sequence). Trimming took 8 bases from V and 6 from J; bases not matched to a gene: 4. The CDR3 loop is CASRDSLNSPLHF. CDR3 nucleotide sequence: TGTGCCAGTCGGGACAGCCTTAATTCACCCCTCCACTTT. The variable domain in full, with the rest retrieved from reference TRBV19 and TRBJ1-6, is DGGITQSPKYLFRKEGQNVTLSCEQNLNHDAMYWYRQDPGQGLRLIYYSQIVNDFQKGDIAEGYSVSREKKESFPLTVTSAQKNPTAFYLCASRDSLNSPLHFGNGTRLTVT.

This clonotype was seen at least ten times. The chain uses TRBV28 and TRBJ2-7; TRBD2 is a possible D gene (6 bases). The germline V gene has CDR1 MDHEN and CDR2 SYDVKM. V lost 7 bases to trimming and J lost 5 bases, with 18 bases between them. CDR3 length: 14 residues. DNA of the CDR3: TGTGCCAGCATGGGTCCGGGAGAGGTGGACGAGCAGTACTTC. Translation gives CASMGPGEVDEQYF.

At least ten counts were recorded for this clonotype. V gene TRBV5-1 combines with J gene TRBJ2-5, with TRBD1 matching 10 bases. Trimming cost V 4 bases and J 2 bases; bases outside gene matches: 8. The CDR3 is 16 amino acids. From germline, CDR1 is SGHRS and CDR2 YFSETQ. The CDR3 spells CASSTGDRGLQETQYF. The CDR3 bases are TGCGCCAGCAGCACCGGGGACAGGGGTCTTCAAGAGACCCAGTACTTC.